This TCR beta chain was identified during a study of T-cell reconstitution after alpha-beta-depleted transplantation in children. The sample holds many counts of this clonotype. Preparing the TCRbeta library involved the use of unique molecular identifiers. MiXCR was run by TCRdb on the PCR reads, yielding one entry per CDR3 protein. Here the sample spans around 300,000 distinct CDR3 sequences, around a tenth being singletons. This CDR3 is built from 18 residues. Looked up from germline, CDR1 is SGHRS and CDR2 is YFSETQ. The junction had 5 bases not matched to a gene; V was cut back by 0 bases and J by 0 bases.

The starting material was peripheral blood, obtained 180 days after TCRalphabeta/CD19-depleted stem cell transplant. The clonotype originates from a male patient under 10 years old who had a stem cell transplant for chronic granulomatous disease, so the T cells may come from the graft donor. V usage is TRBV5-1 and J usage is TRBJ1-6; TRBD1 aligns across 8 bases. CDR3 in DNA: TGCGCCAGCAGCTTGGTTGACAGGGGTAGCTCCTATAATTCACCCCTCCACTTT. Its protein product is CASSLVDRGSSYNSPLHF.